Reported below is one TCR beta chain. Its antigen is unidentified. These data come from a study of CXCR3-negative and CXCR3-positive naive CD8 T cells. Background on the study: Collectively, the libraries yielded 140 million or so TRB reads in total, at about 1.5 +/- 0.3 million per library.

Naive CD8+ T cells were CD45RO-CCR7+CD27+CD95-. With UMI labels, 5' RACE was used to prepare the TRB cDNA libraries. Reanalyzing the 5' RACE reads, TCRdb keeps one entry per CDR3 protein, without DNA. Found here are about 120,000 distinct CDR3 sequences; the top ten clones hold just over 0.35%. This CDR3 is 11 amino acids long. Germline CDR1 reads MGHDK; CDR2 reads SYGVNS. Whole-study findings and limits: TRB CDR3s of CXCR3-positive naive cells were more hydrophobic than those of CXCR3-negative naive cells.

The TCR comes from a human donor in good health. Some clones in this sample may be carry-over from other donors' samples. Material for sequencing was naive CXCR3+ CD8+ T cells from blood. Stated subset: CD45RO-CCR7+CD27+CD95- naive CD8+ T cells expressing CXCR3 (TNR3+). This chain links TRBV25-1 with TRBJ2-1. The CDR3 spells CASRGHNEQFF.